This T cell receptor (beta chain) was recorded in a study of T cells in Graves' hyperthyroidism and ophthalmopathy. General observations from the study: Most clonotypes that expanded in the thyroid above 0.001 also showed up in blood.

The CDR3 regions of TCR beta were amplified from RNA transcripts. The TCR CDR3 was amplified in a first-round RT-PCR using the HTBI primer set. TCRdb recomputed calls from the multiplex PCR reads with MiXCR, one row per CDR3 protein. The data hold around 190,000 distinct CDR3 sequences, with less than 20% observed a single time. This clonotype was counted ten times or more. Antigen specificity is unknown. V was clipped by 2 bases and J by 2 bases, with 7 bases between them. This CDR3 has 14 residues. Germline-derived CDR1 and CDR2 are MNHNS and SASEGT. Specimen: blood. The rearrangement joins TRBV6-1 to TRBJ1-5, with D unclear. The receptor was isolated from a woman in her forties or fifties with Graves' hyperthyroidism. CDR3 sequence reads: CASSEHGGNQPQHF. CDR3 bases: TGTGCCAGCAGTGAACACGGTGGCAATCAGCCCCAGCATTTT.